These T cell receptor beta chains were read from a single sample in a study of identical twins. MiXCR, applied by TCRdb to the 5' RACE reads, yields one record per CDR3 protein. The data show about 570,000 distinct CDR3 sequences, approximately 9.6% seen once. These data are also associated with another study on yellow fever vaccine responses in identical twins.

Sequenced material: PBMCs. The source of these receptors is a woman under 30 in good health. CDR3s include the opening cysteine and the closing phenylalanine or tryptophan.

v_call: TRBV15
j_call: TRBJ1-1
cdr3_aa: CATSLFQGGTEAFF

v_call: TRBV30
j_call: TRBJ2-2
cdr3_aa: CAWRVNTGELFF

v_call: TRBV6-1
j_call: TRBJ2-5
cdr3_aa: CASSPPPIRGEETQYF

v_call: TRBV14
j_call: TRBJ1-4
cdr3_aa: CASSQAEKLFF

v_call: TRBV7-2
j_call: TRBJ2-5
cdr3_aa: CASSLSGLGGRETQYF

v_call: TRBV27
j_call: TRBJ2-1
cdr3_aa: CASSVLTRDHNEQFF

v_call: TRBV5-1
j_call: TRBJ2-5
cdr3_aa: CASSRIGLEAQYF

v_call: TRBV29-1
j_call: TRBJ2-7
cdr3_aa: CSVTIWGAYEQYF

v_call: TRBV20-1
j_call: TRBJ2-3
cdr3_aa: CSAEGPGVSTDTQYF

v_call: TRBV18
j_call: TRBJ2-5
cdr3_aa: CASSPFRLAGDRETQYF

v_call: TRBV20-1
j_call: TRBJ2-4
cdr3_aa: CSAPLGQSIQYF

v_call: TRBV11-2
j_call: TRBJ2-1
cdr3_aa: CASRRVGFGYNEQFF

v_call: TRBV6-2/TRBV6-3
j_call: TRBJ2-5
cdr3_aa: CASRPRGELQETQYF

v_call: TRBV29-1
j_call: TRBJ2-7
cdr3_aa: CSAADLTGEQYF

v_call: TRBV4-3
j_call: TRBJ1-2
cdr3_aa: CASSQDLPRAGGGYTF

v_call: TRBV5-1
j_call: TRBJ2-3
cdr3_aa: CASSPAGTDTQYF

v_call: TRBV11-3
j_call: TRBJ1-1
cdr3_aa: CASSLTGLVRSTEAFF

v_call: TRBV12-3/TRBV12-4
j_call: TRBJ2-6
cdr3_aa: CASSPSSGANVLTF

v_call: TRBV5-1
j_call: TRBJ1-1
cdr3_aa: CASSFRGPDHTEAFF

v_call: TRBV15
j_call: TRBJ2-5
cdr3_aa: CATSTRNQETQYF

v_call: TRBV6-2/TRBV6-3
j_call: TRBJ2-7
cdr3_aa: CASSYAGDSYEQYF

v_call: TRBV6-2/TRBV6-3
j_call: TRBJ2-1
cdr3_aa: CASSPSAAGEQFF

v_call: TRBV15
j_call: TRBJ1-1
cdr3_aa: CATSSGQSSTEAFF

v_call: TRBV29-1
j_call: TRBJ2-7
cdr3_aa: CSVEGGAGQGAYEQYF

v_call: TRBV11-1
j_call: TRBJ2-5
cdr3_aa: CASSPGLAGGIARETQYF

v_call: TRBV12-3/TRBV12-4
j_call: TRBJ2-3
cdr3_aa: CASSFRTSGASTDTQYF

v_call: TRBV24-1
j_call: TRBJ2-3
cdr3_aa: CATSDPGTGSTDTQYF

v_call: TRBV12-3/TRBV12-4
j_call: TRBJ1-1
cdr3_aa: CASSLANTEAFF

v_call: TRBV4-3
j_call: TRBJ2-3
cdr3_aa: CASSQSRGRATDTQYF

v_call: TRBV29-1
j_call: TRBJ2-7
cdr3_aa: CSAGQAPYEQYF

v_call: TRBV3-1
j_call: TRBJ2-1
cdr3_aa: CASSQFPGGPYNEQFF

v_call: TRBV20-1
j_call: TRBJ2-7
cdr3_aa: CSAPELASGVEQYF

v_call: TRBV21-1
j_call: TRBJ2-1
cdr3_aa: CASSKADRYNEQFF

v_call: TRBV6-1
j_call: TRBJ1-1
cdr3_aa: CASQTGQMATEAFF

v_call: TRBV12-3/TRBV12-4
j_call: TRBJ2-4
cdr3_aa: CASSSSDRLNIQYF

v_call: TRBV15
j_call: TRBJ2-7
cdr3_aa: CATSTPPPAPYEQYF

v_call: TRBV7-2
j_call: TRBJ2-3
cdr3_aa: CASRETGTDTQYF

v_call: TRBV20-1
j_call: TRBJ2-3
cdr3_aa: CSDITVLRSDTQYF